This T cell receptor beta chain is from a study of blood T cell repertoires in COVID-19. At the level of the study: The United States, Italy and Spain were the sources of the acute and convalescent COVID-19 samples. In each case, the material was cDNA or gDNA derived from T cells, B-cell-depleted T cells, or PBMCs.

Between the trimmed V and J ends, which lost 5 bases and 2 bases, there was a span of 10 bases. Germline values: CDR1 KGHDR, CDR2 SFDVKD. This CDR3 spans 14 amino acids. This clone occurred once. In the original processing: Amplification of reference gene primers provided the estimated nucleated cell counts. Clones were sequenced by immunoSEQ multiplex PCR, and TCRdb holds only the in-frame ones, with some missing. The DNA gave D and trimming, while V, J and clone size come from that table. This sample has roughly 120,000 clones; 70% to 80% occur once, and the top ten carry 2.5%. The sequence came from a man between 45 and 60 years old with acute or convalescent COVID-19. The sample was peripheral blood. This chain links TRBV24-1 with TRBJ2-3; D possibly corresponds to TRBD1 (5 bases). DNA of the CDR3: TGTGCCACCAGTGGTGACAGACTCACAGATACGCAGTATTTT. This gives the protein CATSGDRLTDTQYF.